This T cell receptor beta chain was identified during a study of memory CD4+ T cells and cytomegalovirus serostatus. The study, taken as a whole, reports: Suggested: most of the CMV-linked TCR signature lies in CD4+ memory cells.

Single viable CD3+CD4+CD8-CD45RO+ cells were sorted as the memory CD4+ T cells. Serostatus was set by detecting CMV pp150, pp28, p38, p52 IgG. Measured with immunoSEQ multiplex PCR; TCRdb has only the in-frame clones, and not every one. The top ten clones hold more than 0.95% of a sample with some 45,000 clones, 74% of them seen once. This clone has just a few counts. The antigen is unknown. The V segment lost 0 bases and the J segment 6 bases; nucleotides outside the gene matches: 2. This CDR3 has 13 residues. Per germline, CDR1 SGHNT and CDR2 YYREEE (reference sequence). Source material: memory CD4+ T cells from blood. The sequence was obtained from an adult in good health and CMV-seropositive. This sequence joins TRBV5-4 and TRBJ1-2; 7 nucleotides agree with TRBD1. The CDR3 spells CASSLETGNGYTF. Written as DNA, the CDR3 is TGTGCCAGCAGCTTGGAGACAGGGAATGGCTACACCTTC.